The clone carrying this T cell receptor beta chain was counted between two and nine times. Its antigen is still unknown. This entry is derived from a study of regulatory T cells in long-lasting Graves disease. General study results and limits: Repertoires from persistent disease leaned toward TRBV28, TRBJ1-2 and TRBJ2-5. Clonotypes that were public and shared totalled fewer than 3,500 in persistent patients versus 800 to 1,000 in new patients.

The authors built TCR beta libraries using iRepertoire HTBI primers and Arm-PCR of CDR3 regions. TCRdb ran MiXCR on the multiplex PCR reads and lists one entry per CDR3 protein. Here the sample spans 350,000 to 500,000 distinct CDR3 sequences, roughly 17% being singletons. Time point meaning: newly diagnosed GD, antithyroid drugs for less than 3 months. Construction of the TCR library relied on RNA isolated from PBMCs. V gave up 5 bases and J gave up 1 base, with 18 bases separating them. In germline, CDR1 is DFQATT, CDR2 SNEGSKA (reference sequence). The CDR3 runs 15 residues. These same data were also listed under a study on T cells in Graves' hyperthyroidism and ophthalmopathy. That source reports: The HTBI primer set drove a first-round RT-PCR of the TCR CDR3. A model built on 13 V-J features separated ophthalmopathy from stable hyperthyroidism.

This receptor was obtained from a woman younger than 35 with Graves disease. Specimen: peripheral blood mononuclear cells (PBMCs), collected at new diagnosis, from a patient treated with antithyroid drugs. The rearrangement links TRBV20-1 to TRBJ2-7; D might be TRBD2 (5 bases). CDR3 loop: CSAQNLGISSYEQYF. CDR3 bases: TGCAGTGCTCAAAACCTCGGGATATCGTCCTACGAGCAGTACTTC.